This T cell receptor (beta chain) was sequenced in a study of blood T cell repertoires in COVID-19 (dated by TCRdb to the early 2020s). The study in broad terms: The collaborator samples originated in the United States, Italy and Spain and spanned the acute and convalescent phases of COVID-19. The material from the prospective study consisted of cDNA or gDNA derived from T cells, B-cell-depleted T cells, or PBMCs. Where available, HLA class I and class II types were taken from metadata supplied by the sample provider and were not determined by assay-based typing. The repertoires were released in a freely available public database intended as a resource for research on the immune response to SARS-CoV-2. The dataset comprised deeply sampled blood TCRbeta repertoires from subjects exposed to, actively infected with, or recovered from COVID-19. Sample metadata almost always included a de-identified subject ID, COVID-19 status, age in years and sex. The samples were drawn from the first 160 participants of the ongoing ImmuneRACE study and from some 1,300 subjects provided by 6 global collaborators. Study-level results and caveats: The amount of clinical and demographic metadata varied by source and participant and was provided uncurated.

Note on this clone: The clone's antigen remains unknown. Base qualities are not at hand, and no much larger clone is one base apart.

TCRbeta CDR3 regions were amplified from genomic DNA by means of the immunoSEQ Assay, a bias-controlled multiplex PCR. The paper's data handling went like this. Nucleated cell counts per sample were estimated from amplification of reference gene primers within the assay. To quantify the absolute abundance of each unique TCRbeta CDR3 rearrangement, sequence reads were collapsed and filtered. Productive Simpson clonality was computed per sample as the square root of Simpson's diversity index over productive rearrangements. TCRdb took over this immuneACCESS table, retaining in-frame rearrangements with V and J assigned. Such tables are incomplete; in checked studies, under half of the missing clones stem from an unresolved V gene, and the remainder is unexplained. That table gives V, J and clone size, and the DNA gave D and trimming. For this sample there are fewer than 250,000 clones; under 95% appear just once. The ten most abundant clones make up about 1.3% of the sample.

The collaborating institutions used their own protocols to collect whole blood in K2EDTA tubes. For TCRbeta analysis, collaborators shipped samples as frozen whole blood, isolated PBMCs, or DNA extracted from either of those sample types. At the junction V is shortened by 1 base and J by 7 bases, with 11 bases in between. CDR3 length: 14 amino acids, cysteine to phenylalanine. Only CDR3 DNA is held: 42 bases, read in frame from base 1. Via the germline V gene, CDR1 is SGHTA and CDR2 FQGNSA. Sample: peripheral blood. The sequence was collected from a man aged 25-40 years with acute or convalescent COVID-19. This chain is built from TRBV7-2 and TRBJ2-4, with no confident D gene call. The CDR3 protein sequence reads: CASSLGATSNIQYF. The bases read TGTGCCAGCAGCTTAGGGGCAACGTCCAACATTCAGTACTTC.